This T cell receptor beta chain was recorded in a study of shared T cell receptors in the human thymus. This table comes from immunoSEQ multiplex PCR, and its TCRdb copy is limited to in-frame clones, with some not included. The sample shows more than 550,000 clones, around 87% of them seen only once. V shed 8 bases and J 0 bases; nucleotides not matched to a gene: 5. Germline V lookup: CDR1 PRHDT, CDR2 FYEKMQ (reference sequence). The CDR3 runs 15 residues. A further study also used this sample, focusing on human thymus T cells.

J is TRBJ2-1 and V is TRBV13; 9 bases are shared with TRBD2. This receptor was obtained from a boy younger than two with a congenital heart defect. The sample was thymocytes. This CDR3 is CASVSGRYSYNEQFF. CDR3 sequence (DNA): TGTGCCAGCGTGAGCGGGAGGTACTCCTACAATGAGCAGTTCTTC.